This T cell receptor (beta chain) is drawn from a study of T cell responses to AZD1222 COVID-19 vaccine. Study results and caveats: Just a handful of AZD1222 recipients were seropositive at baseline.

This CDR3 region has 14 residues. Germline V gives CDR1 SQVTM, CDR2 ANQGSEA. V shed 5 bases and J shed 3 bases, with 14 bases lying between them. In the case of this clone: The antigen is unknown.

The repertoire was sequenced with immunoSEQ multiplex PCR; TCRdb's copy has only in-frame clones and lacks some. Of about 110,000 clones listed, roughly 89% are singletons. The chain uses TRBV29-1 and TRBJ2-1; possibly TRBD1 or TRBD2 for D (5 bases each). The sample was peripheral blood, taken on day 0 of AZD1222 vaccination. The TCR originated in an adult in good health. The CDR3 protein is CSVRLGTLYNEQFF. In nucleotides, the CDR3 is TGCAGCGTTCGTTTAGGGACGCTCTACAATGAGCAGTTCTTC.